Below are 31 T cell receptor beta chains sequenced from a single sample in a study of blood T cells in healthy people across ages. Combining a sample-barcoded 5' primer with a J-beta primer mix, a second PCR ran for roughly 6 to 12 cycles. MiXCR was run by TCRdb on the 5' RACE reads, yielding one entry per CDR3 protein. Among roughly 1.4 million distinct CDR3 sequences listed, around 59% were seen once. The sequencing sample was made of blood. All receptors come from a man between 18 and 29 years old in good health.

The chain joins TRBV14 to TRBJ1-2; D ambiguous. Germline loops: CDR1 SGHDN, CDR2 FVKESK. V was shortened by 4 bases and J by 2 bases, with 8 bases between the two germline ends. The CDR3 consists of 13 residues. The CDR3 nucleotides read TGTGCCAGCAGCCGGCCTTGGAACTATGGCTACACCTTC. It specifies CASSRPWNYGYTF.

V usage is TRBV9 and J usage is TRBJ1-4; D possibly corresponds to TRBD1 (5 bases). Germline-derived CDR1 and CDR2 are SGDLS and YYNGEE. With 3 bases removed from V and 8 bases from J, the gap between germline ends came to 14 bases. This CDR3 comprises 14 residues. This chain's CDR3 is CASSARPTGEKLFF. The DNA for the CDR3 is TGTGCCAGCAGCGCCAGACCCACAGGAGAAAAACTGTTTTTT.

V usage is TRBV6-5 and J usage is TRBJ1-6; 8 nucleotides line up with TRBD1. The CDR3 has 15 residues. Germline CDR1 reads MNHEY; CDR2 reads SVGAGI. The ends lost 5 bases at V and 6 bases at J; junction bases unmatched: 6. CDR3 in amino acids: CASSNGQGGNSPLHF. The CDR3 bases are TGTGCCAGCAGTAACGGACAGGGCGGTAATTCACCCCTCCACTTT.

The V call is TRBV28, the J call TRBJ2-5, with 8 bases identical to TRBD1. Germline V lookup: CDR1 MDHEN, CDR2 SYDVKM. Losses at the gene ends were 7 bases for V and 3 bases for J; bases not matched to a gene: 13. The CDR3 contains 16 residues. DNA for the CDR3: TGTGCCAGCACCCTCCCCGGACAGGGTAGAGAAGAGACCCAGTACTTC. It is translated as CASTLPGQGREETQYF.

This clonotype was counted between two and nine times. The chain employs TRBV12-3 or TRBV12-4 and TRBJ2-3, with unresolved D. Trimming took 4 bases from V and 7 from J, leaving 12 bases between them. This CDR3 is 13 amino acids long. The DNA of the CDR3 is TGTGCCAGCAGTTCCCGGGTAGCCTATACGCAGTATTTT. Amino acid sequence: CASSSRVAYTQYF.

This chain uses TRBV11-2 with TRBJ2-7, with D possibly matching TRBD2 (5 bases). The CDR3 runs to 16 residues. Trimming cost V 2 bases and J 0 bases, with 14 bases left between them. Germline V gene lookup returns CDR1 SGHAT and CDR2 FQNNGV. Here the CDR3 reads CASSLPPRGVSYEQYF. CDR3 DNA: TGTGCCAGCAGCTTACCCCCTCGGGGTGTCTCCTACGAGCAGTACTTC.

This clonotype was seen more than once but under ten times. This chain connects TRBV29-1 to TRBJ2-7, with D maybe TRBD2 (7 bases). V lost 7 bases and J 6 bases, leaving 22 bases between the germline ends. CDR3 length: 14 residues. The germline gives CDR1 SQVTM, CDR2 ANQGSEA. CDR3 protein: CSAARGTTGLEQYF. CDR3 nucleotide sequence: TGCAGCGCCGCGCGGGGGACTACAGGGCTCGAGCAGTACTTC.

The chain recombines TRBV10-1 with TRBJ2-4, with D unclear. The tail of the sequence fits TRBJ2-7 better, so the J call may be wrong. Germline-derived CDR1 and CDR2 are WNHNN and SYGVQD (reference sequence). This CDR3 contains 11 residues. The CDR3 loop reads CAGPPEDEQYF. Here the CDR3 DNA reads TGCGCCGGACCCCCCGAGGACGAGCAGTACTTC.

This CDR3 reads CASSPGGPPYEQYF. CDR3 DNA: TGTGCCAGCAGCCCGGGAGGGCCACCCTACGAGCAGTACTTC. J is TRBJ2-7 and V is TRBV3-1; 8 nucleotides match TRBD2. CDR3 length: 14 residues. V was clipped by 4 bases and J by 2 bases; unmatched bases: 4. The germline gives CDR1 LGHDT, CDR2 YNNKEL (reference sequence).

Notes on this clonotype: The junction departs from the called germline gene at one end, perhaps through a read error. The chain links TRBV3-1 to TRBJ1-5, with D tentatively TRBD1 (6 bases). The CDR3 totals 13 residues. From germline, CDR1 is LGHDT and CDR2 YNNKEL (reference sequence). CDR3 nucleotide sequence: TGTGCCAGCAGCCAGGACAGCAATCAGCTCCAGCATTTT. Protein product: CASSQDSNQLQHF.

The CDR3 sequence: CASSYWDRGTGANVLTF. The CDR3 DNA reads as TGTGCCAGCAGTTACTGGGACAGGGGAACCGGGGCCAACGTCCTGACTTTC. V gene TRBV6-5 combines with J gene TRBJ2-6; 10 nucleotides match TRBD1. This CDR3 is 17 amino acids long. Per germline, CDR1 MNHEY and CDR2 SVGAGI. V was clipped by 1 base and J by 4 bases; unmatched bases: 4.

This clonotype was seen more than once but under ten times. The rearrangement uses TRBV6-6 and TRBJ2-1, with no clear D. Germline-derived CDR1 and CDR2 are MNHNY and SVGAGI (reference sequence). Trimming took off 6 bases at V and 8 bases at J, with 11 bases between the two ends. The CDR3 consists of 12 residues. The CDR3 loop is CASSAGWDEQFF. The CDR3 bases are TGTGCCAGCAGCGCCGGTTGGGATGAGCAGTTCTTC.

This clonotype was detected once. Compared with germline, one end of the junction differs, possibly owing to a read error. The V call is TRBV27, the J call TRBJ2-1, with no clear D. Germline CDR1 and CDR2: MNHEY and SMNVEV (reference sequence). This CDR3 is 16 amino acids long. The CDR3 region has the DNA TGTGCCAGCAGTTTAGCACAGCCGGGCTCCTTCAATGAGCAGTTCTTC. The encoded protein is CASSLAQPGSFNEQFF.

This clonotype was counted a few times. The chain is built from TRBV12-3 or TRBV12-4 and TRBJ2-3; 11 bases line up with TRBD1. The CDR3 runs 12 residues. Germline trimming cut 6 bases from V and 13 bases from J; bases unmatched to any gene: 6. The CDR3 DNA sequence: TGTGCCAGCAGCCCGGACAGGGGGCCTAAGTATTTT. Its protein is CASSPDRGPKYF.

The CDR3 DNA sequence: TGCAGTGCTCCCTTGACAGGGTCCCTTGAAAAACTGTTTTTT. Translating it yields CSAPLTGSLEKLFF. The chain joins TRBV20-1 to TRBJ1-4; 7 bases line up with TRBD1. The CDR3 is 14 amino acids. Germline V gene lookup returns CDR1 DFQATT and CDR2 SNEGSKA (reference sequence). V lost 5 bases, J lost 7 bases, and 10 bases stayed unmatched.

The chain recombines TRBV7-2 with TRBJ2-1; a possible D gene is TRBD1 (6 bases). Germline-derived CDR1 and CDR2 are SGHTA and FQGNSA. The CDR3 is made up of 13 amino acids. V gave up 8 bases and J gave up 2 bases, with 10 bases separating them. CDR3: CASFDRTYNEQFF. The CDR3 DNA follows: TGTGCCAGCTTTGACAGGACCTACAATGAGCAGTTCTTC.

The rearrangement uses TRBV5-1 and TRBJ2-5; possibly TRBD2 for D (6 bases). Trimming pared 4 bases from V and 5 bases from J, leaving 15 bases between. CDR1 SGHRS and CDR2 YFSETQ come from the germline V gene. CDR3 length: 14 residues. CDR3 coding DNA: TGCGCCAGCAGCGCCGGGACTGGCGGGGAGACCCAGTACTTC. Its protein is CASSAGTGGETQYF.

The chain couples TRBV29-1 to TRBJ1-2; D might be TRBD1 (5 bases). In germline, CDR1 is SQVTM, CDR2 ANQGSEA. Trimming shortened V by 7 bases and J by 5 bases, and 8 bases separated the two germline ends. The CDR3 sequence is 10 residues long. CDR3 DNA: TGCAGCGCTGCAGGGTATGGCTACACCTTC. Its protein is CSAAGYGYTF.

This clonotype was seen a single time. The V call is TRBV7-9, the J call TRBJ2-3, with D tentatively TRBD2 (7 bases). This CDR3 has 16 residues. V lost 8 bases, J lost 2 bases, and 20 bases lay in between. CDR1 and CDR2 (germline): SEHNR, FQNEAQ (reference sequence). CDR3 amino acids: CASGLLGAGATDTQYF. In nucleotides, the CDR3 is TGTGCCAGCGGGCTTCTAGGCGCGGGGGCCACAGATACGCAGTATTTT.

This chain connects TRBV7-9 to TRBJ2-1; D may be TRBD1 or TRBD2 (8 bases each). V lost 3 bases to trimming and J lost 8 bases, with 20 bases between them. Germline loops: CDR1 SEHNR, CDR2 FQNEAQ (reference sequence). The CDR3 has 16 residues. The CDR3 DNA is TGTGCCAGCAGCTTCGGACAGGGAGGGACTAGGTATGAGCAGTTCTTC. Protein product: CASSFGQGGTRYEQFF.

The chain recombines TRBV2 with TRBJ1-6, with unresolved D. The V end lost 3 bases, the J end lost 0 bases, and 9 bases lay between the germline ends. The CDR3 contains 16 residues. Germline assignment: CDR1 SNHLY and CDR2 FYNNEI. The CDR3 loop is CASSEERSSYNSPLHF. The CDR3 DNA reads TGTGCCAGCAGTGAGGAAAGGAGCTCCTATAATTCACCCCTCCACTTT. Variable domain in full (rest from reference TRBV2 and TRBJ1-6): EPEVTQTPSHQVTQMGQEVILRCVPISNHLYFYWYRQILGQKVEFLVSFYNNEISEKSEIFDDQFSVERPDGSNFTLKIRSTKLEDSAMYFCASSEERSSYNSPLHFGNGTRLTVT.

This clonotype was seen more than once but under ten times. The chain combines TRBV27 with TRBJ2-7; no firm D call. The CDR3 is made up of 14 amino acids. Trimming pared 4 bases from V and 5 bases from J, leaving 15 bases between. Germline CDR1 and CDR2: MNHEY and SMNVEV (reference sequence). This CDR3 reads CASSSFSTYHEQYF. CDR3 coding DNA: TGTGCCAGCAGTTCCTTCAGCACGTACCACGAGCAGTACTTC.

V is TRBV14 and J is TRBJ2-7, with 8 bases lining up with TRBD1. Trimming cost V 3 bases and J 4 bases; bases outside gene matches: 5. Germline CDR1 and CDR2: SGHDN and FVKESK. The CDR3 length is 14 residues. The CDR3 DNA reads TGTGCCAGCAGCCATTGGGACAGGCAATACGAGCAGTACTTC. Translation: CASSHWDRQYEQYF.

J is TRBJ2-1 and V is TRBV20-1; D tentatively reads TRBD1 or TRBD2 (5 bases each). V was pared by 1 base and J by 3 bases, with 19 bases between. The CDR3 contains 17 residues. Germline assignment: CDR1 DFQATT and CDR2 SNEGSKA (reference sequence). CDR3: CSARVAFGADYYNEQFF. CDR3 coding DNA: TGCAGTGCTAGAGTAGCATTCGGGGCAGACTACTACAATGAGCAGTTCTTC.

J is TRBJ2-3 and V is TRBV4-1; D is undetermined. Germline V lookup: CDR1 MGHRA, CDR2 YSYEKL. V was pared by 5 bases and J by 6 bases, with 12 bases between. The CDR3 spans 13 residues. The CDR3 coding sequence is TGCGCCAGCAGCACTTTTGCGATCGATACGCAGTATTTT. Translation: CASSTFAIDTQYF.

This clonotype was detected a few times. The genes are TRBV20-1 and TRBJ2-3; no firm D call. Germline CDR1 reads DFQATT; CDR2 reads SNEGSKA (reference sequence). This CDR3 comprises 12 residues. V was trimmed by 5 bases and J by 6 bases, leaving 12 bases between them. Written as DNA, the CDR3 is TGCAGTGCTCCGGTTGCATATGATACGCAGTATTTT. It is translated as CSAPVAYDTQYF.

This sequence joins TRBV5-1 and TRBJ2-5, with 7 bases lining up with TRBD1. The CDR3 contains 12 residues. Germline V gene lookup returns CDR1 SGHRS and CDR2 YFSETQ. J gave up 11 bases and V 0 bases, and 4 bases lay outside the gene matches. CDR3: CASSLVDREQYF. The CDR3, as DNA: TGCGCCAGCAGCTTGGTTGACAGGGAGCAGTACTTC. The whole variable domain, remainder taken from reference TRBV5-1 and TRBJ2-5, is KAGVTQTPRYLIKTRGQQVTLSCSPISGHRSVSWYQQTPGQGLQFLFEYFSETQRNKGNFPGRFSGRQFSNSRSEMNVSTLELGDSALYLCASSLVDREQYFGPGTRLLVL.

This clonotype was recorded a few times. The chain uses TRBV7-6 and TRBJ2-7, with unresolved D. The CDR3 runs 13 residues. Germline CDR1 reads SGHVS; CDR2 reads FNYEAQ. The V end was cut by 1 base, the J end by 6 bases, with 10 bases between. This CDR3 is CASSLGALGEQYF. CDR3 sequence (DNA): TGTGCCAGCAGCTTAGGGGCTCTCGGCGAGCAGTACTTC.

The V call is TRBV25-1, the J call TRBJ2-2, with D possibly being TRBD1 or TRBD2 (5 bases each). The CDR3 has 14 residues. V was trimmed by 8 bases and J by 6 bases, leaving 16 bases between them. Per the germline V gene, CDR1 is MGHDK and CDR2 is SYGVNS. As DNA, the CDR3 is TGTGCCAGCGGGACGGACGGAGCGGCCGGGGAGCTGTTTTTT. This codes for CASGTDGAAGELFF.

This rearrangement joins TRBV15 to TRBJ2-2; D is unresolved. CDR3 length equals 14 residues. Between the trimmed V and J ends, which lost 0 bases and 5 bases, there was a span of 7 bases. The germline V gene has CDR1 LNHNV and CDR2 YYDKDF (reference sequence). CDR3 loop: CATSRDKWTGELFF. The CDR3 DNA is TGTGCCACCAGCAGAGATAAGTGGACCGGGGAGCTGTTTTTT.

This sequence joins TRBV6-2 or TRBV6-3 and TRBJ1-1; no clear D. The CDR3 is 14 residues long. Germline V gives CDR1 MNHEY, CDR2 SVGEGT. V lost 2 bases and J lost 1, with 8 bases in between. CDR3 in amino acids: CASSYPDTNTEAFF. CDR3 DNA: TGTGCCAGCAGTTACCCCGACACGAACACTGAAGCTTTCTTT.